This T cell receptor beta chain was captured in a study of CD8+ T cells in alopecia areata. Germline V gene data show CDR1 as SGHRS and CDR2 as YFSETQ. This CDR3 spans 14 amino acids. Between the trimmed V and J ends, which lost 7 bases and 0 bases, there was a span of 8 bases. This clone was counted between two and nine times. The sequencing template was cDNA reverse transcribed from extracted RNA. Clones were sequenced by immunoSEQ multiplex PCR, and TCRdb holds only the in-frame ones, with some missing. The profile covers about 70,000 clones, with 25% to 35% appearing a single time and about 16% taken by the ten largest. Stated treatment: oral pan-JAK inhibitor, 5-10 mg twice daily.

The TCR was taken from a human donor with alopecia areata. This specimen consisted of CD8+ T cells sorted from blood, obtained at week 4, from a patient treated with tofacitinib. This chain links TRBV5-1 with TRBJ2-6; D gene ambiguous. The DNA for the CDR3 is TGCGCCAGCGGAGACTTCTCTGGGGCCAACGTCCTGACTTTC. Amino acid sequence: CASGDFSGANVLTF.